This TCR beta chain appears in the sequencing data of a study of blood T cell repertoires in COVID-19. As for the study in general: The origin of the acute and convalescent COVID-19 samples was the United States, Italy and Spain.

The germline V gene has CDR1 MNHEY and CDR2 SVGEGT. The CDR3 is made up of 15 amino acids. V was cut by 2 bases and J by 0 bases, with 11 bases left in between. Recruits, aged about 18 to 100 years, lived in 25 or so US areas. Exposed enrollees had met someone with a PCR-confirmed or clinician-diagnosed COVID-19 case at some point within the 2 weeks before study entry. Authors' analysis steps: Scientists estimated how many nucleated cells there were by amplifying reference gene primers. TCRdb's table, derived via immunoSEQ multiplex PCR, lists solely in-frame clones and lacks some. V and J calls and clone size are those listed in that table; D and trimming were worked out from the DNA. There are approximately 140,000 clones in the sample; about 85% occur only once, and 4% lies in the top ten.

The sample consisted of PBMCs or T cells enriched from blood (not recorded which). This clonotype originated in a woman aged 40 to 50 who had been exposed to COVID-19. The chain couples TRBV6-2 or TRBV6-3 to TRBJ2-7; no clear D gene. DNA for the CDR3: TGTGCCAGCAGTTACGGAGAAGAGAGCTCCTACGAGCAGTACTTC. Protein sequence: CASSYGEESSYEQYF.